This is a list of T cell receptor beta chains from one sample in a study of post-analysis software for immune sequencing data. TCRdb re-called the PCR reads with MiXCR, one entry per CDR3 protein. Of about 770,000 distinct CDR3 sequences listed, approximately 44% were seen once; the top ten hold around 4.7%. The material sequenced was blood. The receptors come from a girl aged 5 to 17 with multiple sclerosis. CDR3s include the opening cysteine and the closing phenylalanine or tryptophan. The order of the fields is J gene, V gene, CDR3 length, clone size, D gene, CDR3 DNA, CDR3 protein. The D gene is left open where the match is weak. Rows may omit the clone size; those that give it use once, few, many or a size class.

J gene: TRBJ2-7
V gene: TRBV2
CDR3 length: 14
clone size: -
D gene: -
CDR3 DNA: TGTGCCAGCGTCCAGGGGTCGCCCGCCTACGAGCAGTACTTC
CDR3 protein: CASVQGSPAYEQYF

J gene: TRBJ2-3
V gene: TRBV7-2
CDR3 length: 15
clone size: few
D gene: -
CDR3 DNA: TGTGCCAGCAGCTTGACCGGACAGACCACAGATACGCAGTATTTT
CDR3 protein: CASSLTGQTTDTQYF

J gene: TRBJ2-1
V gene: TRBV5-1
CDR3 length: 16
clone size: -
D gene: TRBD2
CDR3 DNA: TGCGCCAGCAGCTTGGCCGTCGAGCTAGCGGGTAGTGAGCAGTTCTTC
CDR3 protein: CASSLAVELAGSEQFF

J gene: TRBJ1-2
V gene: TRBV7-9
CDR3 length: 14
clone size: few
D gene: -
CDR3 DNA: TGTGCCAGCAGACCCCAAGGAGGGGTCTATGGCTACACCTTC
CDR3 protein: CASRPQGGVYGYTF

J gene: TRBJ2-1
V gene: TRBV12-3/TRBV12-4
CDR3 length: 15
clone size: -
D gene: TRBD2
CDR3 DNA: TGTGCCAGCAGTCTAACAGCGGGAGCGGGGGGTGAGCAGTTCTTC
CDR3 protein: CASSLTAGAGGEQFF

J gene: TRBJ2-3
V gene: TRBV20-1
CDR3 length: 16
clone size: few
D gene: TRBD2
CDR3 DNA: TGCAGTGTTAGAGATCTTGACGGACTAGCAGTAGATACGCAGTATTTT
CDR3 protein: CSVRDLDGLAVDTQYF

J gene: TRBJ1-2
V gene: TRBV20-1
CDR3 length: 14
clone size: -
D gene: -
CDR3 DNA: TGCAGTGCTAGAGGCCCAGACAGTATCTCTGGCTACACCTTC
CDR3 protein: CSARGPDSISGYTF

J gene: TRBJ2-1
V gene: TRBV6-5
CDR3 length: 13
clone size: -
D gene: -
CDR3 DNA: TGTGCCAGCCAGAATAGGAGGAAAAATGAGCAGTTCTTC
CDR3 protein: CASQNRRKNEQFF

J gene: TRBJ2-7
V gene: TRBV27
CDR3 length: 12
clone size: few
D gene: -
CDR3 DNA: TGTGCCAGCAGTATGGCCGGAGGCGAGCAGTACTTC
CDR3 protein: CASSMAGGEQYF

J gene: TRBJ2-1
V gene: TRBV7-2
CDR3 length: 16
clone size: -
D gene: TRBD2
CDR3 DNA: TGTGCCAGCAGCTCCGTTGGGGTAGCGGGGTACAATGAGCAGTTCTTC
CDR3 protein: CASSSVGVAGYNEQFF

J gene: TRBJ2-3
V gene: TRBV14
CDR3 length: 18
clone size: -
D gene: TRBD2
CDR3 DNA: TGTGCCAGCAGCCAAGATGGTTTTCTAGCGGGATATACAGATACGCAGTATTTT
CDR3 protein: CASSQDGFLAGYTDTQYF

J gene: TRBJ2-1
V gene: TRBV7-9
CDR3 length: 18
clone size: -
D gene: TRBD2
CDR3 DNA: TGTGCCAGCACCAACAATGAGCTAGCGGGCCAGTCTTACAATGAGCAGTTCTTC
CDR3 protein: CASTNNELAGQSYNEQFF

J gene: TRBJ2-7
V gene: TRBV4-3
CDR3 length: 13
clone size: many
D gene: TRBD1
CDR3 DNA: TGCGCCAGCAGCCACGGGACAGGGGGCGAGCAGTACTTC
CDR3 protein: CASSHGTGGEQYF

J gene: TRBJ2-7
V gene: TRBV7-2
CDR3 length: 13
clone size: few
D gene: -
CDR3 DNA: TGTGCCAGCAGCTTATTAGGCGGAGGGGAGCAGTACTTC
CDR3 protein: CASSLLGGGEQYF

J gene: TRBJ2-7
V gene: TRBV6-9
CDR3 length: 19
clone size: -
D gene: TRBD2
CDR3 DNA: TGTGCCAGCAGTTATTTTGAGCGGGAGGGCCAATCGAGGGCCTACGAGCAGTACTTC
CDR3 protein: CASSYFEREGQSRAYEQYF

J gene: TRBJ2-1
V gene: TRBV7-8
CDR3 length: 13
clone size: few
D gene: -
CDR3 DNA: TGTGCCAGCAGCTTAGCGGAGGGGGCTAAGCAGTTCTTC
CDR3 protein: CASSLAEGAKQFF

J gene: TRBJ1-2
V gene: TRBV10-3
CDR3 length: 13
clone size: few
D gene: -
CDR3 DNA: TGTGCCATCAGTGAGGACAGAAACTATGGCTACACCTTC
CDR3 protein: CAISEDRNYGYTF

J gene: TRBJ2-1
V gene: TRBV7-9
CDR3 length: 16
clone size: -
D gene: -
CDR3 DNA: TGTGCCAGCAGCTTAAGAGGTAGTGGGAGGGGGAATGAGCAGTTCTTC
CDR3 protein: CASSLRGSGRGNEQFF

J gene: TRBJ2-1
V gene: TRBV29-1
CDR3 length: 14
clone size: few
D gene: TRBD2
CDR3 DNA: TGCAGCGTTGAACTAGCGGGGCTGCACAATGAGCAGTTCTTC
CDR3 protein: CSVELAGLHNEQFF

J gene: TRBJ2-3
V gene: TRBV20-1
CDR3 length: 15
clone size: -
D gene: -
CDR3 DNA: TGCAGTGCTATTATAAGCGGAGGGGAATTTGATACGCAGTATTTT
CDR3 protein: CSAIISGGEFDTQYF

J gene: TRBJ2-7
V gene: TRBV5-5
CDR3 length: 15
clone size: -
D gene: -
CDR3 DNA: TGTGCCAGCAGTCCAATGTCTGAAAGCTCCTACGAGCAGTACTTC
CDR3 protein: CASSPMSESSYEQYF

J gene: TRBJ2-5
V gene: TRBV9
CDR3 length: 17
clone size: few
D gene: TRBD2
CDR3 DNA: TGTGCCAGCAGCGTAGGTCTAGCGGGAGGCCACCAAGAGACCCAGTACTTC
CDR3 protein: CASSVGLAGGHQETQYF

J gene: TRBJ1-2
V gene: TRBV15
CDR3 length: 17
clone size: -
D gene: -
CDR3 DNA: TGTGCCACCAGCAGAGATATGGCCTCCGCTAGAGTCTCTGGCTACACCTTC
CDR3 protein: CATSRDMASARVSGYTF

J gene: TRBJ2-3
V gene: TRBV9
CDR3 length: 16
clone size: -
D gene: -
CDR3 DNA: TGTGCCAGCAGCGCCTTTGGGACTGCCGGCACAGATACGCAGTATTTT
CDR3 protein: CASSAFGTAGTDTQYF

J gene: TRBJ2-7
V gene: TRBV15
CDR3 length: 13
clone size: -
D gene: -
CDR3 DNA: TGTGCCACCGGCAGAGATCAGCCCTACGAGCAGTACTTC
CDR3 protein: CATGRDQPYEQYF

J gene: TRBJ1-5
V gene: TRBV20-1
CDR3 length: 17
clone size: -
D gene: -
CDR3 DNA: TGCAGTGTTAGAGAACGGGGCCAAGGTAGAAGCAATCAGCCCCAGCATTTT
CDR3 protein: CSVRERGQGRSNQPQHF

J gene: TRBJ2-3
V gene: TRBV12-3/TRBV12-4
CDR3 length: 15
clone size: few
D gene: TRBD2
CDR3 DNA: TGTGCCAGCAGCCCTACTAGCGGAGCCACAGATACGCAGTATTTT
CDR3 protein: CASSPTSGATDTQYF

J gene: TRBJ2-5
V gene: TRBV4-2
CDR3 length: 16
clone size: few
D gene: TRBD2
CDR3 DNA: TGTGCCAGCTCCACACCTCTAGCGGGAGGGAGAGAGACCCAGTACTTC
CDR3 protein: CASSTPLAGGRETQYF